This paragraph covers one T cell receptor beta chain sequence. The record originates from a study of blood T cell repertoires in COVID-19. The method was immunoSEQ multiplex PCR; TCRdb's version includes in-frame clones alone and lacks a portion of them. This table has some 65,000 clones, around 87% appearing once. This CDR3 has 18 amino acids. The germline V gene has CDR1 SGHRS and CDR2 YFSETQ. J lost 0 bases, V lost 1 base, and 7 bases had no gene match. This chain links TRBV5-1 with TRBJ1-6, with 7 bases aligning to TRBD1. The receptor's source is a middle-aged man with COVID-19, enrolled during active disease. The sequencing sample was made of peripheral blood. CDR3 nucleotide sequence: TGCGCCAGCAGCTTGTCCGACAGGGCGGGCTCCTATAATTCACCCCTCCACTTT. Encoded protein: CASSLSDRAGSYNSPLHF.